This TCR beta chain was sequenced in a study of memory CD4+ T cells and cytomegalovirus serostatus (dated by TCRdb to about 2019). The study in broad terms: The cohort included approximately 35 healthy adults from Belgium, of whom 9 were CMV seropositive and 24 were CMV seronegative. The study sequenced CD4+ memory TCRbeta repertoires of a Belgian cohort with known cytomegalovirus serostatus to replicate a published TCR-based CMV serostatus classifier.

Single viable CD3+CD4+CD8-CD45RO+ cells were sorted as memory CD4+ T cells on a FACSAria II. To determine CMV serostatus, a Roche Elecsys assay was used that detects serum IgG against CMV pp150, pp28, p38 and p52. After the samples were thawed, total CD4+ T cells were enriched through positive selection using CD4 magnetic microbeads. The samples came from a different study that was designed specifically to examine the CD4+ T cell memory repertoire. Peripheral blood mononuclear cells were isolated and cryopreserved according to standard operating procedures, and serum was stored at -80 degrees C. CD3-PerCP (BW264/56), CD4-APC (RPA-T4), CD45RO-PE (UCHT1) and CD8-Pacific Orange (3B5) antibodies were used for staining, and non-viable cells were excluded with Sytox blue. Overall study results and their limits: Only CD4+CD45RO+ memory cells were sequenced, in contrast to the original study, in which naive and memory CD4+ and CD8+ populations were covered. Results were interpreted as suggesting that the CMV-associated TCR signature is largely present in the CD4+ memory repertoire. For predicting CMV serostatus, the median bootstrapped AUC was roughly 0.96 using the original framework and 0.91 using a US-trained random forest. Of fewer than 200 previously reported CMV-associated TCRbeta sequences, some 73 appeared in the CD4+ memory repertoires, each in one to five individuals. The original-framework classifier achieved a median bootstrapped AUC of about 0.94 with a 95% CI of 0.76-1.00 on the Belgian cohort.

CDR1 and CDR2, per the germline V gene (reference sequence), are SEHNR and FQNEAQ. Trimming at the junction amounts to 7 bases on V and 6 bases on J, and the germline ends lie 18 bases apart. Spanning cysteine to phenylalanine, the CDR3 consists of 15 amino acids. Solely the CDR3 DNA is kept, with 45 bases framed from the first base. On this clone itself: The antigen this receptor binds is unknown. The input lacks base qualities; no much larger clone sits a single base away.

Genomic DNA was extracted from sorted cells with the Quick-DNA Microprep Kit. Amplification of TCRbeta DNA was done with the immunoSEQ hsTCRbeta kit, following the protocol from the manufacturer. An Illumina MiSeq instrument was used to sequence the TCRbeta libraries. Under the source paper's analysis protocol: Removing out-of-frame sequences left under 2.5 million distinct TCRbeta sequences, an average of roughly 68,000 per individual. Each individual was scored according to the count of roughly 160 previously reported CMV-associated TCRbeta sequences and the total productive distinct TCRbeta count. A beta-binomial model was reimplemented in Python, and scikit-learn random forests with default parameters were trained on data from the US cohort. Classifier performance on the Belgian cohort was summarized as median AUC with percentile confidence intervals calculated over 10,000 bootstrap iterations. Entries here come from immuneACCESS through TCRdb and include only in-frame sequences with V and J called. Some clones fail to appear in such tables; in the studies checked, an unresolved V gene covers under half of the shortfall, and the cause of the remainder is unknown. V, J and clone size were drawn from that table, and D and trimming were deduced from the DNA. The sample table shows about 52,000 clones, and around 82% are seen once. The ten largest account for about 2.1% of the sample.

The receptor was derived from an adult in good health and CMV-seropositive. Sequencing input: memory CD4+ T cells from blood. The V and J segments used are TRBV7-9 and TRBJ1-4, with no reliable assignment of the D segment. At the DNA level, the sequence is TGTGCCAGCACCCGAAGTGCGGGAGGTGATGAAAAACTGTTTTTT. Its protein reads: CASTRSAGGDEKLFF. With all but the CDR3 taken from the reference TRBV7-9 and TRBJ1-4 genes, the full variable domain is: DTGVSQNPRHKITKRGQNVTFRCDPISEHNRLYWYRQTLGQGPEFLTYFQNEAQLEKSRLLSDRFSAERPKGSFSTLEIQRTEQGDSAMYLCASTRSAGGDEKLFFGSGTQLSVL.